This TCR beta chain is from a study of Graves' ophthalmopathy and Graves' hyperthyroidism. Study background: Stable hyperthyroid donors showed no ophthalmopathy during 18 months follow-up. The study, taken as a whole, reports: The model's prediction of ophthalmopathy progression had roughly 68% sensitivity and roughly 72% specificity. The majority of expanded thyroid clonotypes above 0.001 frequency also occurred in blood.

Amplification of the TCR beta CDR3 regions used RNA transcripts (as template). HTBI primers served in a first-round RT-PCR, which a second-round multiplex PCR followed. TCRdb called the multiplex PCR reads again in MiXCR, with one record for every CDR3 protein. This table holds approximately 540,000 distinct CDR3 sequences, 39% found once. The J segment lost 11 bases and the V segment lost 5 bases, leaving 15 bases of the junction unmatched. The germline gives CDR1 SGHTA, CDR2 FQGTGA. CDR3 length equals 15 residues. Additional autoimmune diseases, uncontrolled infections, pregnancy or lactation disqualified patients. Remarks on this clonotype: The target antigen is unknown.

Sequencing was performed on peripheral blood or thyroid tissue (not recorded which). The V gene is TRBV7-3, the J gene TRBJ1-2; 9 nucleotides align to TRBD1. This TCR was sampled from an adult man with Graves' hyperthyroidism. The CDR3 DNA follows: TGTGCCAGCAGCCTAAGCACCGGGACAGGGTTAGGTTACACCTTC. It specifies CASSLSTGTGLGYTF.